This paragraph reports one T cell receptor (beta chain). The data were obtained in a study of blood T cells in healthy people across ages. The authors ran a second PCR of 7 to 11 cycles using a sample-barcoded 5' primer and a J-beta primer mix. Each cDNA molecule carried a tag from a template-switch adaptor that contained 12 random nucleotides. The study obtained at least 2.5 million CDR3-containing paired-end reads from every sample. TCRdb used MiXCR to reprocess the 5' RACE reads, holding one entry per CDR3 protein. This sample yields 700,000 or so distinct CDR3 sequences, of which roughly 43% are seen a single time; about 30% belongs to the top ten. Germline loops: CDR1 MNHEY, CDR2 SVGEGT. V was pared by 2 bases and J by 3 bases, with 7 bases of the junction left unmatched. The CDR3 is 16 amino acids.

The sample consisted of blood. The chain carries TRBV6-2 or TRBV6-3 and TRBJ2-3; 8 nucleotides match TRBD2. This TCR came from a man older than 75 in good health. The CDR3 spells CASSYKAGEVTDTQYF. CDR3 DNA sequence: TGTGCCAGCAGTTACAAAGCGGGAGAGGTTACAGATACGCAGTATTTT.